These 13 T cell receptor beta chains came from one sample sequenced in a study of T and B cells in COVID-19 patients. BIOMED2 TRB-A/B primer pools were used in multiplex TRB PCR. TCRdb re-derived calls from the multiplex PCR reads in MiXCR, one entry per CDR3 protein. Of under 8,500 distinct CDR3 sequences listed, approximately 30% are singletons. Each TRB amplification used roughly 230-550 ng of genomic DNA from blood. Source material: blood. Receptors originate from a human donor with active COVID-19.

V and J are TRBV20-1 and TRBJ2-2; 10 positions match TRBD1. The V and J ends lost 5 bases and 7 bases, in that order; junction bases with no gene match: 7. Germline CDR1 reads DFQATT; CDR2 reads SNEGSKA (reference sequence). The CDR3 runs to 14 residues. For the CDR3, the DNA is TGCAGTGCTGACAGGGGGCGCGATGTCGGGGAGCTGTTTTTT. Its protein product is CSADRGRDVGELFF.

This clonotype is termed medium-sized. The chain carries TRBV29-1 and TRBJ2-3; 8 positions agree with TRBD2. CDR1 SQVTM and CDR2 ANQGSEA come from the germline V gene. The CDR3 extends over 12 amino acids. Unmatched junction bases numbered 6, after V lost 8 bases and J lost 5 bases. CDR3 nucleotide sequence: TGCAGCTCCGGGGGGGGGGGAGATACGCAGTATTTT. Amino acid sequence: CSSGGGGDTQYF.

V usage is TRBV12-3 or TRBV12-4 and J usage is TRBJ1-1; TRBD1 matches at 9 bases. V trimming: 5 bases; J trimming: 5 bases; junction bases outside the gene matches: 12. The CDR3 sequence is 16 residues long. The chain's CDR3 is CASSQPGQGRLTEAFF. CDR3 in DNA: TGTGCCAGCAGTCAACCGGGACAGGGAAGGTTGACTGAAGCTTTCTTT.

This clonotype was observed a handful of times. J is TRBJ1-5 and V is TRBV5-5; D remains unclear. V was shortened by 1 base and J by 8 bases, with 16 bases between the two germline ends. This CDR3 is 15 amino acids long. CDR1 and CDR2 (germline): SGHKS, YYEKEE (reference sequence). CDR3 in amino acids: CASSLFSRGGKPQHF. CDR3 in DNA: TGTGCCAGCAGCTTGTTTTCCCGCGGCGGCAAGCCCCAGCATTTT.

The chain has TRBV11-2 and TRBJ2-3; no clear D gene. Trimming removed 5 bases at V and 2 bases at J, with 17 bases between. The CDR3 covers 16 residues. In germline, CDR1 is SGHAT, CDR2 FQNNGV. CDR3 nucleotides: TGTGCCAGCAGCCTAGGTCTCCAGCAAATCACAGATACGCAGTATTTT. This translates into CASSLGLQQITDTQYF.

The chain employs TRBV20-1 and TRBJ1-5, with no clear D. Germline lookup yields CDR1 DFQATT and CDR2 SNEGSKA (reference sequence). This CDR3 region has 13 residues. V lost 2 bases and J lost 3, with 8 bases in between. The CDR3 DNA reads as TGCAGTGCTAGACAGGACGTCAATCAGCCCCAGCATTTT. This sequence encodes CSARQDVNQPQHF.

This clonotype is termed medium-sized. The V and J genes are TRBV6-5 and TRBJ2-6, with 8 bases aligning to TRBD1. The CDR3 spans 17 residues. Losses at the gene ends were 4 bases for V and 1 base for J; bases not matched to a gene: 6. CDR1 and CDR2 (germline): MNHEY, SVGAGI. The CDR3 sequence: CASSSTGGRSGANVLTF. The CDR3 nucleotides read TGTGCCAGCAGTTCTACAGGGGGTCGATCTGGGGCCAACGTCCTGACTTTC.

The chain has TRBV19 and TRBJ1-1; 7 nucleotides agree with TRBD1. CDR1 LNHDA and CDR2 SQIVND come from the germline V gene (reference sequence). The CDR3 totals 15 residues. After removal of 2 bases from V and 1 base from J, the junction contained 4 bases not matched to a gene. The CDR3 region is CASSIPAGGNTEAFF. CDR3 DNA sequence: TGTGCCAGTAGTATACCCGCAGGGGGGAACACTGAAGCTTTCTTT.

This clonotype was recorded once. This chain links TRBV20-1 with TRBJ1-5, with D perhaps TRBD1 (5 bases). The CDR3 contains 13 residues. V was pared by 4 bases and J by 3 bases, with 10 bases between. Germline V gene sequence: CDR1 DFQATT, CDR2 SNEGSKA (reference sequence). The chain's CDR3 is CSAIGGTNQPQHF. Written as DNA, the CDR3 is TGCAGTGCTATCGGGGGAACCAATCAGCCCCAGCATTTT.

The table lists this clonotype with a few counts. This sequence joins TRBV5-4 and TRBJ2-7; D is possibly TRBD1 (6 bases). V gave up 4 bases and J gave up 7 bases, with 15 bases separating them. This CDR3 contains 13 residues. Germline lookup yields CDR1 SGHNT and CDR2 YYREEE (reference sequence). CDR3 sequence (DNA): TGTGCCAGCAGCCCGAGGCCCGGGACAGAGCAGTACTTC. Translating gives CASSPRPGTEQYF.

As concerns this clonotype: A read error may be the cause here, since a much bigger clone is one base away. The rearrangement links TRBV29-1 to TRBJ1-2, with D unclear. This CDR3 is built from 14 residues. The V end lost 1 base, the J end lost 5 bases, and 14 bases lay between the germline ends. Per germline, CDR1 SQVTM and CDR2 ANQGSEA. CDR3 protein: CSVEGVREPYGYTF. CDR3 sequence (DNA): TGCAGCGTTGAAGGGGTTAGGGAACCATATGGCTACACCTTC.

The V call is TRBV13, the J call TRBJ2-2, with D maybe TRBD1 (6 bases). Per the germline V gene, CDR1 is PRHDT and CDR2 is FYEKMQ (reference sequence). The CDR3 is 13 amino acids. V lost 4 bases to trimming and J lost 7 bases, with 10 bases between them. The CDR3 DNA is TGTGCCAGCAGCTGGGGGCAGGTCGGGGAGCTGTTTTTT. It translates to CASSWGQVGELFF.

This chain links TRBV10-3 with TRBJ2-3; TRBD1 matches at 7 bases. V was pared by 2 bases and J by 4 bases, with 3 bases of the junction left unmatched. Germline V gene lookup returns CDR1 ENHRY and CDR2 SYGVKD. This CDR3 region has 14 residues. The CDR3 DNA follows: TGTGCCATCAGTGAGACAGGGGCCTCAGATACGCAGTATTTT. It yields the protein CAISETGASDTQYF.